Described below is a single T cell receptor beta chain sequence and its context. The antigen remains undetermined. The sample is drawn from a study of CD8 T cells in Susac syndrome. General observations from the study: The study acknowledged a relatively small number of individuals in its TCR sequencing and HLA analysis.

Trimming pared 6 bases from V and 6 bases from J, leaving 27 bases between. The CDR3 sequence is 17 residues long. RNA was extracted with the RNeasy kit, and a quantity of roughly 0.45 to 1 ug was reverse transcribed using random hexamers. TCRdb passed the immunoSEQ multiplex PCR reads through MiXCR, listing each CDR3 protein once. The sample has approximately 110,000 distinct CDR3 sequences; approximately 93% are singletons. Stable or active relapsing-remitting multiple sclerosis, untreated and meeting revised McDonald criteria, defined the controls. Negative isolation was used for CD8+ and CD4+ T cells and FACS enrichment for TEMRA cells.

The V gene is TRBV12-3 or TRBV12-4, the J gene TRBJ2-7; TRBD1 or TRBD2 may be the D gene (5 bases each). The clonotype was recovered from a human donor with multiple sclerosis. Sequencing was done on a sample of CD8+ T cells from PBMCs. DNA of the CDR3: TGTGCCAGCAGCAACATCTCGGCGGGCAGGGCGGGTGGCGAGCAGTACTTC. It yields the protein CASSNISAGRAGGEQYF.